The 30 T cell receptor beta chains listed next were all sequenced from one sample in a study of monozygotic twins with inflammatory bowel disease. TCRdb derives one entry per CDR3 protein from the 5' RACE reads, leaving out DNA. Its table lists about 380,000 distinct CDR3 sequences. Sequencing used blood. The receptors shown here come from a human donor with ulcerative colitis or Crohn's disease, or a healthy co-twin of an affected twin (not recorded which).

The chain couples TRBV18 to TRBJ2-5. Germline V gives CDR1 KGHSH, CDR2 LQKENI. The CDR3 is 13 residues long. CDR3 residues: CASSPRVAETQYF.

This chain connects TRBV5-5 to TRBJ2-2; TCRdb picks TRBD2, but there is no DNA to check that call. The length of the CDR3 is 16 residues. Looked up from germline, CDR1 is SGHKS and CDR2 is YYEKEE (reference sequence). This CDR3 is CASSLIAGGRTGELFF.

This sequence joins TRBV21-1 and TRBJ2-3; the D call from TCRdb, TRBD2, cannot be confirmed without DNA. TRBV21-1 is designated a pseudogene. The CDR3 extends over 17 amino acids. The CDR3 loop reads CASPGTRGGPSTDTQYF.

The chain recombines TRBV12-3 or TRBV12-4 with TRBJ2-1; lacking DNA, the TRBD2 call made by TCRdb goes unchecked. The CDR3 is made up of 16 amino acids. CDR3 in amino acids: CASRPRGSGSEDEQFF.

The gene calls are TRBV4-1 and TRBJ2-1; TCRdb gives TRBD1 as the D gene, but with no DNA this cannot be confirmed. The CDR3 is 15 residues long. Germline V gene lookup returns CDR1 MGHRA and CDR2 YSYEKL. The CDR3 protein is CASSHLDRVYNEQFF.

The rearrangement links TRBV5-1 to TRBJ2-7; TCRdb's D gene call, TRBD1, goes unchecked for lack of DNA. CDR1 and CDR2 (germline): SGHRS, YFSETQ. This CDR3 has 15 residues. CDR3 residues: CASSLGGTGTYEQYF.

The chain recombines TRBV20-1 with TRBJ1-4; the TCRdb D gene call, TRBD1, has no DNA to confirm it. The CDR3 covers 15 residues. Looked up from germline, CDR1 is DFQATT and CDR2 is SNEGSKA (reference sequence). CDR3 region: CSAREGGAANEKLFF.

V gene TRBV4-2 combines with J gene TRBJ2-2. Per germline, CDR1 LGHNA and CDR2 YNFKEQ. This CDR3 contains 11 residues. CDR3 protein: CASRPAGELFF.

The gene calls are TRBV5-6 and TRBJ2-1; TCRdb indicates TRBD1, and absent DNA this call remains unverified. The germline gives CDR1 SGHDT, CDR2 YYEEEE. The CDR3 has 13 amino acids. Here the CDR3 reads CASSLSGGEEQFF.

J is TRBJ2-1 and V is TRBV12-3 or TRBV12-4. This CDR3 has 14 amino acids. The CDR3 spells CASSRISSYNEQFF.

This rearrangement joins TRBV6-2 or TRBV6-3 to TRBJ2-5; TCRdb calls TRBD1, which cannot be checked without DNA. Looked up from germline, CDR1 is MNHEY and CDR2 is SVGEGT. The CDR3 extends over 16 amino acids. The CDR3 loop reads CASSYFVGEGAGTQYF.

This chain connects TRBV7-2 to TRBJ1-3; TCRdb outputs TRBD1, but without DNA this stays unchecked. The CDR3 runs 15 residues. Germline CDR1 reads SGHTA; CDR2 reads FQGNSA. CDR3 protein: CASSRPPLDINTIYF.

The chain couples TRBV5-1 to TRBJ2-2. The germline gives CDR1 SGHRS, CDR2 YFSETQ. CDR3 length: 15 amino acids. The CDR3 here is CASSLSRLNTGELFF.

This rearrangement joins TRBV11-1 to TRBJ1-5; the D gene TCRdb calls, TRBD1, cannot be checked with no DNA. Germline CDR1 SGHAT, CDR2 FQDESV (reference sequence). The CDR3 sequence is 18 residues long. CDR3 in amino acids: CASSFTQGHGYSNQPQHF.

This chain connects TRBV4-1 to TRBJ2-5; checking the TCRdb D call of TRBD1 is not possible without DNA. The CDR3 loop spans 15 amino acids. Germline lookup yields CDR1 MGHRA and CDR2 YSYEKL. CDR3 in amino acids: CASSQGPRGGETQYF.

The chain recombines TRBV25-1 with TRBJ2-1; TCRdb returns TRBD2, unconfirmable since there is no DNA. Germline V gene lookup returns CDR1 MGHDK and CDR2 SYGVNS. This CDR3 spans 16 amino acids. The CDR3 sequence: CASSARGPLTYNEQFF.

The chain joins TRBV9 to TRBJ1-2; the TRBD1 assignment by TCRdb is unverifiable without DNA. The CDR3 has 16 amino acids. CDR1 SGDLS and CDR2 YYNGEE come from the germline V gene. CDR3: CASSVAPKGPAYGYTF.

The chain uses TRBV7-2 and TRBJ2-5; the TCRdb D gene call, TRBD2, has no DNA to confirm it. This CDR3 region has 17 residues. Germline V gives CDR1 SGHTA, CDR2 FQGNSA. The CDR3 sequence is CASTRRILARTQETQYF.

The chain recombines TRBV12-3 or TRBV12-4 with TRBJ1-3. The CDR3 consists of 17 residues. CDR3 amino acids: CASSLPDRSYSGNTIYF.

This CDR3 is CASSARQGPTYEQYF. The chain combines TRBV5-1 with TRBJ2-7; TCRdb picks TRBD1, but there is no DNA to check that call. CDR3 length: 15 residues. The germline V gene encodes CDR1 SGHRS and CDR2 YFSETQ.

CDR3 protein: CASSSSPGQGYTF. The genes are TRBV7-9 and TRBJ1-2; TCRdb selects TRBD1, and the lack of DNA leaves this call unchecked. The CDR3 is 13 residues long. Germline CDR1 SEHNR, CDR2 FQNEAQ (reference sequence).

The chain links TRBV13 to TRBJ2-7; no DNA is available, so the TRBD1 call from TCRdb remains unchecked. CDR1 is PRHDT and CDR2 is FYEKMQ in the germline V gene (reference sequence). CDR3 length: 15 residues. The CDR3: CASSLGRQGLYEQYF.

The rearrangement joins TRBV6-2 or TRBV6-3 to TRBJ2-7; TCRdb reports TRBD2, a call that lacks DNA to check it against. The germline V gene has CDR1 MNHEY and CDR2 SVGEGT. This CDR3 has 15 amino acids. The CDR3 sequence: CASSRLAGASYEQYF.

CDR3 sequence: CAWIGLDRGEEEAFF. The chain links TRBV30 to TRBJ1-1; TCRdb selects TRBD1, and the lack of DNA leaves this call unchecked. Germline assignment: CDR1 GTSNPN and CDR2 SVGIG (reference sequence). This CDR3 contains 15 residues.

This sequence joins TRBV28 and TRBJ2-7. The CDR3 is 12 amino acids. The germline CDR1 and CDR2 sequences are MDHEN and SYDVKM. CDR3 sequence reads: CASSFPSYEQYF.

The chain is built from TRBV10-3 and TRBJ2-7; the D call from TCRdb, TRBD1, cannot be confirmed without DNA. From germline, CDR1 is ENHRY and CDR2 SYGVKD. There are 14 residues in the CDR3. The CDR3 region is CAITRDPGTYEQYF.

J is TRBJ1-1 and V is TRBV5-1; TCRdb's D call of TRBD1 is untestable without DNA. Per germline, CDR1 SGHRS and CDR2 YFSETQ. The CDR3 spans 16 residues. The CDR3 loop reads CASSIRDSKTNTEAFF.

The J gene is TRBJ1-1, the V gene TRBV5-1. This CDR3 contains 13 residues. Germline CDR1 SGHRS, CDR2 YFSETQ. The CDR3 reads CASGGNENTEAFF.

CDR3 residues: CASTSASAHQETQYF. This chain connects TRBV28 to TRBJ2-5; TCRdb proposes TRBD1, but this gene call is untestable without DNA. Germline CDR1 reads MDHEN; CDR2 reads SYDVKM. This CDR3 comprises 15 residues.

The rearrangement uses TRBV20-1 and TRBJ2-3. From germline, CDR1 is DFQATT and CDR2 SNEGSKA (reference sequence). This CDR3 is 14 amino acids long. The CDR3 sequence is CSARVGATTDTQYF.